The TCR beta chain under discussion was sequenced for a study of blood T cells in healthy people across ages. Study-wide results and limits: Researchers said unsorted PBMCs prevented a conclusive naive versus antigen-experienced comparison. TCR beta diversity tracked closely with naive T cell percentage.

Primed by a sample-barcoded 5' primer and a J-beta primer mix, a second PCR proceeded for roughly 6 to 12 cycles. A tag from a template-switch adaptor with 12 random nucleotides marked each cDNA molecule. TCRdb recomputed calls from the 5' RACE reads with MiXCR, one row per CDR3 protein. The sample consists of under 850,000 distinct CDR3 sequences, 35% to 40% of them appearing once. This clonotype was counted only a few times. No antigen is known for it. Per germline, CDR1 SQVTM and CDR2 ANQGSEA. This CDR3 contains 11 residues. The germline V and J ends were trimmed by 4 bases and 4 bases, with 7 bases remaining between them.

This clonotype originated in a man aged 18 to 29 in good health. This chain connects TRBV29-1 to TRBJ2-5; D perhaps matches TRBD2 (5 bases). Sequences were obtained from blood. DNA of the CDR3: TGCAGCGTTGTTGGGAGAGAGACCCAGTACTTC. Translating gives CSVVGRETQYF.